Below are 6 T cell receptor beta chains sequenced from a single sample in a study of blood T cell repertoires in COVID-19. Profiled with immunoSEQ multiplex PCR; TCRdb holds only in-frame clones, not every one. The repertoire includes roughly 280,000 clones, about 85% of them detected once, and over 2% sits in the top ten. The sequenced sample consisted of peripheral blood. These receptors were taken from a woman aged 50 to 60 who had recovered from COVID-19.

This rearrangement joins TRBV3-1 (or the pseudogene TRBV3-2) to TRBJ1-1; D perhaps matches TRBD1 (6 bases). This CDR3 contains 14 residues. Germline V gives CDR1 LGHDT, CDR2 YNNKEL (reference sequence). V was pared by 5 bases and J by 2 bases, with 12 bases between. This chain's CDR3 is CASSTWTANTEAFF. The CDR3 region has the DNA TGTGCCAGCAGCACCTGGACAGCTAACACTGAAGCTTTCTTT.

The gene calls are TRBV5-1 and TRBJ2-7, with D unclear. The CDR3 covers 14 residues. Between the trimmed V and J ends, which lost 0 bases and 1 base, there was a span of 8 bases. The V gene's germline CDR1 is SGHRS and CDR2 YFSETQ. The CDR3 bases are TGCGCCAGCAGCTTGGCTTCAGTTTCCTACGAGCAGTACTTC. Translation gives CASSLASVSYEQYF.

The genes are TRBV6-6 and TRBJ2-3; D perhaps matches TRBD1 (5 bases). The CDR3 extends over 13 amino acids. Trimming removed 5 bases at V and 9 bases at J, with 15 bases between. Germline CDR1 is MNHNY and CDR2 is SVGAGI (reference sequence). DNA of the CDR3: TGTGCCAGCAGTATCTCGGACATGAACACGCAGTATTTT. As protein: CASSISDMNTQYF.

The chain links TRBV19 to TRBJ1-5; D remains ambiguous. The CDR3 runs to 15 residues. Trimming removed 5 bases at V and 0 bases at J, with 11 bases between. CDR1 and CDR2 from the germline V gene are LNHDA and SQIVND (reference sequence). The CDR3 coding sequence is TGTGCCAGTAGTGCAACGGTATATAGCAATCAGCCCCAGCATTTT. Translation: CASSATVYSNQPQHF.

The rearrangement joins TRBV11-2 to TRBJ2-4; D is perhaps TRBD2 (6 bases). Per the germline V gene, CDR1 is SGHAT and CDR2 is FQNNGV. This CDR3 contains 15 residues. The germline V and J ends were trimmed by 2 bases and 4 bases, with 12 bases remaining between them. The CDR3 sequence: CASSLNWGEKNIQYF. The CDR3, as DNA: TGTGCCAGCAGCTTAAACTGGGGGGAAAAAAACATTCAGTACTTC. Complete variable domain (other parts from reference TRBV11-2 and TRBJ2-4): EAGVAQSPRYKIIEKRQSVAFWCNPISGHATLYWYQQILGQGPKLLIQFQNNGVVDDSQLPKDRFSAERLKGVDSTLKIQPAKLEDSAVYLCASSLNWGEKNIQYFGAGTRLSVL.

The CDR3 sequence is CASSSRGQHNSPLHF. As DNA, the CDR3 is TGTGCCAGCAGTTCCCGGGGACAGCATAATTCACCCCTCCACTTT. The V gene is TRBV27, the J gene TRBJ1-6; TRBD1 matches 7 bases. From germline, CDR1 is MNHEY and CDR2 SMNVEV (reference sequence). V lost 4 bases, J lost 5 bases, and 5 bases stayed unmatched. The CDR3 loop spans 15 amino acids.